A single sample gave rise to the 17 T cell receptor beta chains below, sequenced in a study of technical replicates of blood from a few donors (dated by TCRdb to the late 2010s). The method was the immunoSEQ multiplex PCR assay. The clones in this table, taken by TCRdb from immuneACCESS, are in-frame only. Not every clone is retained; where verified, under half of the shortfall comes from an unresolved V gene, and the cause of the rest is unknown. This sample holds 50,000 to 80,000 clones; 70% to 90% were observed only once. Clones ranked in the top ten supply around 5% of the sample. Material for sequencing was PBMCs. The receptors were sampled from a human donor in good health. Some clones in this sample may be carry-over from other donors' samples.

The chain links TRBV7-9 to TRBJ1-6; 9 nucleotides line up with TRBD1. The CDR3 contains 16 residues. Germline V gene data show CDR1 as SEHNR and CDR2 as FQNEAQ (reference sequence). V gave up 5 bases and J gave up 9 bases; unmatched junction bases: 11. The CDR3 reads CASSTVQGARGSPLHF. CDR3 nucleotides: TGTGCCAGCAGCACTGTACAGGGGGCGCGGGGTTCACCCCTCCACTTT.

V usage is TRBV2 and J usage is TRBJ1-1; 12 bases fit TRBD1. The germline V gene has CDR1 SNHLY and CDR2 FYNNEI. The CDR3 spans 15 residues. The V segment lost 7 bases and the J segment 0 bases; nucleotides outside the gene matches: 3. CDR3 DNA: TGTGCCAGCAAGGGGACAGGGGGCGTGAACACTGAAGCTTTCTTT. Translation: CASKGTGGVNTEAFF.

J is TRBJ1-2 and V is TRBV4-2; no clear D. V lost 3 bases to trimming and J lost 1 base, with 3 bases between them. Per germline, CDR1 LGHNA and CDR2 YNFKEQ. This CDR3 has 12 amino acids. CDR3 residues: CASSQSNYGYTF. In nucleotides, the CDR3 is TGTGCCAGCAGCCAGAGTAACTATGGCTACACCTTC.

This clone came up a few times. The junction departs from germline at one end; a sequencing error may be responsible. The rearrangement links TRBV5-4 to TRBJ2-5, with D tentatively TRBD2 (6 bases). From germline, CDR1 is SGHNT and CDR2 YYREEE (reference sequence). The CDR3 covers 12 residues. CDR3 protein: CASSLRGTITNF. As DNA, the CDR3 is TGTGCCAGCAGCTTGCGGGGGACGATTACAAACTTC.

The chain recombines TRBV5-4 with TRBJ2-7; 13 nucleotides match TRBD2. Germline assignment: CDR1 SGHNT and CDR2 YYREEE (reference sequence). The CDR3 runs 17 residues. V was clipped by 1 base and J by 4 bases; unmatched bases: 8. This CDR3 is CASSLPGTSGTLYEQYF. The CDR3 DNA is TGTGCCAGCAGCTTGCCCGGGACTAGCGGGACCCTTTACGAGCAGTACTTC.

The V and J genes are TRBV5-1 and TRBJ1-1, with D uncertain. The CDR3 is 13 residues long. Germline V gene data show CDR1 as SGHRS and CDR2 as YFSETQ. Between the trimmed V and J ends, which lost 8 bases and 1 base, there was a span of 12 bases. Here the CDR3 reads CASTRGTNTEAFF. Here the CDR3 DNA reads TGCGCCAGTACCCGGGGTACGAACACTGAAGCTTTCTTT.

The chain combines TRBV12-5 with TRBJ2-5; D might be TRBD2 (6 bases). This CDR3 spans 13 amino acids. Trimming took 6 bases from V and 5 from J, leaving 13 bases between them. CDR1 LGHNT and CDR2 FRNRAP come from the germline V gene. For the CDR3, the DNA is TGTGCTAGTGGCTTCGGGGGAACGGAGACCCAGTACTTC. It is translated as CASGFGGTETQYF.

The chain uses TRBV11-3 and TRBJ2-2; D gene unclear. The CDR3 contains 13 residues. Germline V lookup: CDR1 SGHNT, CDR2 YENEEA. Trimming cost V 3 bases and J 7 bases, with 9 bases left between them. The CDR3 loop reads CASSFYNGGELFF. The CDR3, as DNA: TGTGCCAGCAGCTTTTATAACGGCGGGGAGCTGTTTTTT. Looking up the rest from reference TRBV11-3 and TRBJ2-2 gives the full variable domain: EAGVVQSPRYKIIEKKQPVAFWCNPISGHNTLYWYLQNLGQGPELLIRYENEEAVDDSQLPKDRFSAERLKGVDSTLKIQPAELGDSAVYLCASSFYNGGELFFGEGSRLTVL.

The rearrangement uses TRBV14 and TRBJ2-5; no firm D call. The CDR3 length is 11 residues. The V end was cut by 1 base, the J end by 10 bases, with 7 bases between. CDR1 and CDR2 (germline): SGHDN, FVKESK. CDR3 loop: CASSQGQHQYF. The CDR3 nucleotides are TGTGCCAGCAGCCAAGGCCAACACCAGTACTTC.

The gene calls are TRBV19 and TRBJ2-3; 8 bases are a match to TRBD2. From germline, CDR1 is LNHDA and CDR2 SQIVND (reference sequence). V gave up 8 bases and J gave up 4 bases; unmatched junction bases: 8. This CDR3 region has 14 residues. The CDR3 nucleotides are TGTGCCAGTGGCCCGGGACTAGAGGCAGATACGCAGTATTTT. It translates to CASGPGLEADTQYF. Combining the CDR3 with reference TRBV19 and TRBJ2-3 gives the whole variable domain DGGITQSPKYLFRKEGQNVTLSCEQNLNHDAMYWYRQDPGQGLRLIYYSQIVNDFQKGDIAEGYSVSREKKESFPLTVTSAQKNPTAFYLCASGPGLEADTQYFGPGTRLTVL.

The CDR3 DNA follows: TGCGCCAGCAGCCAAGACAGGGGCCTCAGCTCCTACAATGAGCAGTTCTTC. Residues: CASSQDRGLSSYNEQFF. V and J are TRBV4-1 and TRBJ2-1; TRBD1 is a possible D gene (6 bases). The CDR3 is 17 amino acids. V was shortened by 0 bases and J by 0 bases, with 12 bases between the two germline ends. Per the germline V gene, CDR1 is MGHRA and CDR2 is YSYEKL.

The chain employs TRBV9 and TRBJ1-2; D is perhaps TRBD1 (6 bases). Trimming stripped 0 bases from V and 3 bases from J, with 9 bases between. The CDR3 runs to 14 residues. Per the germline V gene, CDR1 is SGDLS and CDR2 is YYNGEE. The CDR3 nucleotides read TGTGCCAGCAGCGTAGGCAGGGGCGACTATGGCTACACCTTC. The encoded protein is CASSVGRGDYGYTF.

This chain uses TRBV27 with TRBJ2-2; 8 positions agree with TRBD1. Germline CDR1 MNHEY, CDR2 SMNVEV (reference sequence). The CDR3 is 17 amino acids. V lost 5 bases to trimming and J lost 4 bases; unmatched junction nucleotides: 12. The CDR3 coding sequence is TGTGCCAGCAGTCCCCCAGGGACAGGAAGAGGCACCGGGGAGCTGTTTTTT. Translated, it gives CASSPPGTGRGTGELFF.

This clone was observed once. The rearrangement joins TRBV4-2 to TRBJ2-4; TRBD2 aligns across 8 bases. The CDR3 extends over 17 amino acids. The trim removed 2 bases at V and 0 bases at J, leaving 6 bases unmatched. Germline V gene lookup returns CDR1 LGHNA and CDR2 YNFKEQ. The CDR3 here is CASSQFGLAEAKNIQYF. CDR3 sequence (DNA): TGTGCCAGCAGCCAATTCGGACTAGCCGAAGCCAAAAACATTCAGTACTTC.

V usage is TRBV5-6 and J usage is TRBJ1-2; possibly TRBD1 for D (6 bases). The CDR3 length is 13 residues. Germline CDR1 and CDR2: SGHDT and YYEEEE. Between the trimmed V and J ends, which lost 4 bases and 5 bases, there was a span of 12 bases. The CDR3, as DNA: TGTGCCAGCAGCCCGGGACACTCATATGGCTACACCTTC. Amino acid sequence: CASSPGHSYGYTF.

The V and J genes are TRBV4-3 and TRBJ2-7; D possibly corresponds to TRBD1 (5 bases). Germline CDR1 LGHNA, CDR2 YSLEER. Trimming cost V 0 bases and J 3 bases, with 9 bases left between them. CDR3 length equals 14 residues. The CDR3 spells CASSQEQGLYEQYF. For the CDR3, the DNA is TGCGCCAGCAGCCAAGAGCAGGGTCTCTACGAGCAGTACTTC.

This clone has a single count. The CDR3 nucleotides read TGTGCCAGCAGCTTGAGAGGCGGCGGCTCACCCCTCCACTTT. Translating it yields CASSLRGGGSPLHF. V gene TRBV5-8 combines with J gene TRBJ1-6, with D uncertain. CDR3 size: 14 residues. The germline V gene has CDR1 SGHTS and CDR2 YDEGEE. The V gene lost 1 base and the J gene lost 10 bases, with 12 bases spanning the gap.